Following are 29 T cell receptor beta chains from one sample sequenced in a study of OX40 agonist ivuxolimab in advanced cancers. Clones were sequenced by immunoSEQ multiplex PCR, and TCRdb holds only the in-frame ones, with some missing. The sample has 45,000 to 55,000 clones; 94% are singletons. This material consisted of CD4+ or CD8+ T cells sorted from blood, taken in a trial of the OX40 agonist ivuxolimab. These receptors all stem from an adult with an advanced solid tumor such as melanoma, head and neck, liver or kidney cancer.

The chain couples TRBV30 to TRBJ2-2; 10 positions agree with TRBD2. Per germline, CDR1 GTSNPN and CDR2 SVGIG (reference sequence). The V and J ends lost 2 bases and 4 bases, in that order; junction bases with no gene match: 1. The CDR3 consists of 14 residues. CDR3 DNA: TGTGCCTGGAGTAGCGGGAGGGTCACCGGGGAGCTGTTTTTT. Protein product: CAWSSGRVTGELFF.

The genes are TRBV6-1 and TRBJ2-1; tentative D call: TRBD2 (6 bases). V was cut by 6 bases and J by 7 bases, with 19 bases left in between. From germline, CDR1 is MNHNS and CDR2 SASEGT. The length of the CDR3 is 15 residues. Written as DNA, the CDR3 is TGTGCCAGCAGCCCCTCGCCGGGAGAGTGGAATGAGCAGTTCTTC. This codes for CASSPSPGEWNEQFF.

The chain links TRBV15 to TRBJ1-3; D perhaps matches TRBD1 (5 bases). The CDR3 is 15 amino acids. Germline V gene lookup returns CDR1 LNHNV and CDR2 YYDKDF (reference sequence). V dropped 1 base and J dropped 2 bases, with 9 bases sitting between them. CDR3 DNA sequence: TGTGCCACCAGCAGAGTACCAGGGACTGGAAACACCATATATTTT. It codes for CATSRVPGTGNTIYF.

This sequence joins TRBV5-1 and TRBJ2-2; 7 bases align to TRBD2. Germline V gene lookup returns CDR1 SGHRS and CDR2 YFSETQ. The CDR3 runs 15 residues. V shed 4 bases, J shed 2 bases, and the junction held 5 bases outside the gene matches. The CDR3 DNA sequence: TGCGCCAGCAGCAGCGGGACTATAAACACCGGGGAGCTGTTTTTT. Protein: CASSSGTINTGELFF. The variable domain in full, with the rest retrieved from reference TRBV5-1 and TRBJ2-2, is KAGVTQTPRYLIKTRGQQVTLSCSPISGHRSVSWYQQTPGQGLQFLFEYFSETQRNKGNFPGRFSGRQFSNSRSEMNVSTLELGDSALYLCASSSGTINTGELFFGEGSRLTVL.

This chain connects TRBV28 to TRBJ1-5; D remains ambiguous. CDR3 size: 15 residues. Germline V gene sequence: CDR1 MDHEN, CDR2 SYDVKM. Trimming cost V 8 bases and J 0 bases, with 14 bases left between them. CDR3 DNA: TGTGCCAGCCGATCCCGCGGGGATAGCAATCAGCCCCAGCATTTT. Protein: CASRSRGDSNQPQHF.

V gene TRBV20-1 combines with J gene TRBJ1-1; no clear D. With 3 bases removed from V and 3 bases from J, the gap between germline ends came to 5 bases. Germline V gene sequence: CDR1 DFQATT, CDR2 SNEGSKA (reference sequence). The CDR3 contains 11 residues. CDR3 sequence reads: CSARPDTEAFF. The CDR3, as DNA: TGCAGTGCTAGGCCGGACACTGAAGCTTTCTTT.

The chain is built from TRBV28 and TRBJ2-7, with 9 bases that match TRBD1. With V trimmed by 4 bases and J by 0 bases, 7 bases remained unmatched. CDR1 and CDR2 (germline): MDHEN, SYDVKM. The CDR3 has 16 amino acids. This CDR3 reads CASSSKTGGYSYEQYF. The CDR3 DNA follows: TGTGCCAGCAGTTCCAAGACAGGGGGTTACTCCTACGAGCAGTACTTC.

V is TRBV21-1 and J is TRBJ1-5; the D call in the table, TRBD1, was not verified against the DNA. TRBV21-1 has pseudogene status. The CDR3 runs 15 residues. The CDR3 DNA follows: TGTGCCAGCAGGGACCGGGACAGGGGCAATCAGCCCCAGCATTTT. Translated, it gives CASRDRDRGNQPQHF.

This clone has a single count. The chain carries TRBV27 and TRBJ2-7; TRBD2 might be the D (5 bases). The CDR3 extends over 15 amino acids. Trimming cost V 6 bases and J 3 bases, with 18 bases left between them. CDR1 is MNHEY, CDR2 SMNVEV, per germline (reference sequence). This chain's CDR3 is CASSPLKRVHYEQYF. The CDR3 nucleotides are TGTGCCAGCAGCCCCTTAAAGAGGGTGCACTACGAGCAGTACTTC.

The CDR3 DNA sequence: TGTGCCAGCAGCTTAGCGGATTTTCAGTTAGAAGAGACCCAGTACTTC. As protein: CASSLADFQLEETQYF. The gene calls are TRBV7-6 and TRBJ2-5; no firm D call. The V end was cut by 0 bases, the J end by 3 bases, with 14 bases between. This CDR3 has 16 amino acids. CDR1 is SGHVS, CDR2 FNYEAQ, per germline.

V and J are TRBV2 and TRBJ2-2; the match to TRBD1 covers 10 bases. This CDR3 is 16 amino acids long. Trimming took 6 bases from V and 3 from J; bases not matched to a gene: 7. Germline-derived CDR1 and CDR2 are SNHLY and FYNNEI. CDR3 bases: TGTGCCAGCAGGCCCGCGGGACAGGGGTACACCGGGGAGCTGTTTTTT. It yields the protein CASRPAGQGYTGELFF. Complete variable domain (other parts from reference TRBV2 and TRBJ2-2): EPEVTQTPSHQVTQMGQEVILRCVPISNHLYFYWYRQILGQKVEFLVSFYNNEISEKSEIFDDQFSVERPDGSNFTLKIRSTKLEDSAMYFCASRPAGQGYTGELFFGEGSRLTVL.

V gene TRBV7-9 combines with J gene TRBJ2-7; D gene unclear. V was trimmed by 4 bases and J by 3 bases, leaving 10 bases between them. From germline, CDR1 is SEHNR and CDR2 FQNEAQ (reference sequence). The CDR3 runs to 13 residues. The CDR3 sequence: CASSSQGSYEQYF. The CDR3 DNA sequence: TGTGCCAGCAGCTCACAAGGCAGCTACGAGCAGTACTTC.

The J gene is TRBJ2-2, the V gene TRBV7-2, with 10 positions matching TRBD1. The length of the CDR3 is 19 residues. Germline CDR1 SGHTA, CDR2 FQGNSA. V lost 5 bases and J lost 0; bases outside the gene matches: 12. The CDR3 sequence is CASSLPRTGGLSNTGELFF. CDR3 bases: TGTGCCAGCAGCCTACCGAGGACAGGGGGACTCTCGAACACCGGGGAGCTGTTTTTT.

The V gene is TRBV16, the J gene TRBJ2-5, with a tentative D call TRBD2 (7 bases). CDR3 length: 16 amino acids. The V end was cut by 2 bases, the J end by 2 bases, with 15 bases between. In germline, CDR1 is KGHSY, CDR2 FQNENV. CDR3 sequence reads: CASSQQGGGRQETQYF. The CDR3 DNA sequence: TGTGCCAGCAGCCAACAGGGAGGGGGGCGTCAAGAGACCCAGTACTTC. The whole variable domain, remainder taken from reference TRBV16 and TRBJ2-5, is GEEVAQTPKHLVRGEGQKAKLYCAPIKGHSYVFWYQQVLKNEFKFLISFQNENVFDETGMPKERFSAKCLPNSPCSLEIQATKLEDSAVYFCASSQQGGGRQETQYFGPGTRLLVL.

The chain couples TRBV7-9 to TRBJ1-3; TRBD1 might be the D (6 bases). V lost 6 bases to trimming and J lost 4 bases, with 16 bases between them. The CDR3 loop spans 15 amino acids. Germline V gene sequence: CDR1 SEHNR, CDR2 FQNEAQ (reference sequence). CDR3 sequence (DNA): TGTGCCAGCAGTCATACCCGGCAGGGGGGAAACACCATATATTTT. Residues: CASSHTRQGGNTIYF.

This sequence joins TRBV6-1 and TRBJ2-7; either TRBD1 or TRBD2 may fit D (5 bases each). CDR3 length equals 15 residues. V was pared by 7 bases and J by 4 bases, with 20 bases between. Germline V gene lookup returns CDR1 MNHNS and CDR2 SASEGT. CDR3 sequence: CASKLGDGTIYEQYF. CDR3 in DNA: TGTGCCAGCAAACTGGGGGACGGCACCATTTACGAGCAGTACTTC.

This clone was found once. CDR3 sequence (DNA): TGTGCCAGCAGCGACGGGACTAGCGACCACAATGAGCAGTTCTTC. Amino acid sequence: CASSDGTSDHNEQFF. The chain combines TRBV11-2 with TRBJ2-1; 10 bases align to TRBD2. Germline V gene sequence: CDR1 SGHAT, CDR2 FQNNGV. The trim removed 5 bases at V and 5 bases at J, leaving 6 bases unmatched. The CDR3 has 15 amino acids.

CDR3: CASSDPRRRNEQYF. In DNA form, the CDR3 reads TGTGCCAGCAGTGACCCGAGGAGGAGGAACGAGCAGTACTTC. V usage is TRBV6-5 and J usage is TRBJ2-7; tentatively, D is TRBD2 (5 bases). V lost 5 bases and J lost 5, with 16 bases in between. This CDR3 is built from 14 residues. The germline V gene encodes CDR1 MNHEY and CDR2 SVGAGI.

The chain carries TRBV30 and TRBJ2-3; 8 positions agree with TRBD2. Germline V gives CDR1 GTSNPN, CDR2 SVGIG (reference sequence). The CDR3 covers 16 residues. The V segment lost 1 base and the J segment 0 bases; nucleotides outside the gene matches: 6. This chain's CDR3 is CAWSEKSGGSTDTQYF. CDR3 DNA sequence: TGTGCCTGGAGTGAAAAATCGGGGGGGAGCACAGATACGCAGTATTTT.

V gene TRBV30 combines with J gene TRBJ2-7, with 9 bases aligning to TRBD2. The CDR3 is 15 residues long. Per germline, CDR1 GTSNPN and CDR2 SVGIG (reference sequence). V was pared by 2 bases and J by 2 bases, with 7 bases of the junction left unmatched. The CDR3 nucleotides are TGTGCCTGGAGTTCCCTAGCGGGAACACCCTACGAGCAGTACTTC. Its translation is CAWSSLAGTPYEQYF.

The chain has TRBV6-6 and TRBJ2-7, with TRBD1 matching over 9 bases. J was trimmed by 3 bases and V by 2 bases; bases with no gene match: 2. The CDR3 has 14 residues. The V gene's germline CDR1 is MNHNY and CDR2 SVGAGI (reference sequence). In DNA form, the CDR3 reads TGTGCCAGCAGTTACGGGACAGGGTACTACGAGCAGTACTTC. Its translation is CASSYGTGYYEQYF.

The V and J genes are TRBV5-4 and TRBJ2-4; TRBD2 matches 7 bases. Trimming removed 0 bases from V and 9 bases from J; junction bases left unmatched: 3. Germline V lookup: CDR1 SGHNT, CDR2 YYREEE (reference sequence). CDR3 length: 13 amino acids. The CDR3, as DNA: TGTGCCAGCAGCTTGGCGACGGGGGGCATTCAGTACTTC. It specifies CASSLATGGIQYF.

CDR3 nucleotide sequence: TGTGCCAGCAGATACGGTCCCGACTACGAGCAGTACTTC. Protein product: CASRYGPDYEQYF. J is TRBJ2-7 and V is TRBV27; D gene ambiguous. Germline loops: CDR1 MNHEY, CDR2 SMNVEV (reference sequence). The CDR3 spans 13 residues. Trimming cost V 6 bases and J 3 bases, with 12 bases left between them.

The rearrangement uses TRBV11-2 and TRBJ1-1, with a possible D match to TRBD1 (6 bases). V shed 3 bases and J shed 6 bases, with 8 bases lying between them. The germline CDR1 and CDR2 sequences are SGHAT and FQNNGV. CDR3 length equals 12 residues. The CDR3 spells CASSFGGPEAFF. The CDR3 DNA reads TGTGCCAGCAGCTTCGGGGGGCCTGAAGCTTTCTTT.

V and J are TRBV6-1 and TRBJ2-1; 11 bases match TRBD2. Trimming removed 1 base from V and 1 base from J; junction bases left unmatched: 0. CDR3 size: 16 residues. Germline CDR1 and CDR2: MNHNS and SASEGT. The CDR3 sequence is CASSEGLAGSYNEQFF. Here the CDR3 DNA reads TGTGCCAGCAGTGAAGGACTAGCGGGATCCTACAATGAGCAGTTCTTC.

V and J are TRBV27 and TRBJ2-3; 9 bases map to TRBD2. V dropped 6 bases and J dropped 1; count of bases not matched to a gene: 5. This CDR3 is built from 15 residues. Germline CDR1 and CDR2: MNHEY and SMNVEV (reference sequence). In DNA form, the CDR3 reads TGTGCCAGCAGGCCACTAGCGGGCCGCACAGATACGCAGTATTTT. Its protein product is CASRPLAGRTDTQYF.

The chain combines TRBV4-2 with TRBJ2-7; possibly TRBD1 for D (6 bases). V shed 4 bases and J shed 4 bases, with 11 bases lying between them. This CDR3 comprises 13 residues. CDR1 is LGHNA, CDR2 YNFKEQ, per germline. CDR3 loop: CASSRADSYEQYF. In DNA form, the CDR3 reads TGTGCCAGCAGCCGCGCGGACAGTTACGAGCAGTACTTC.

The chain carries TRBV6-5 and TRBJ2-1, with 8 bases that match TRBD2. Trimming at V came to 7 bases and at J to 6 bases, leaving 8 bases not matched to a gene. This CDR3 contains 14 residues. CDR1 is MNHEY and CDR2 is SVGAGI in the germline V gene. The CDR3 bases are TGTGCCAGCACCTATATCAGCGGGAGCAATGAGCAGTTCTTC. This gives the protein CASTYISGSNEQFF.

This clone was picked up one time. The V and J genes are TRBV27 and TRBJ1-4; D uncertain. This CDR3 comprises 15 residues. V was shortened by 4 bases and J by 5 bases, with 14 bases between the two germline ends. CDR1 and CDR2 (germline): MNHEY, SMNVEV (reference sequence). CDR3: CASSYLGGGNEKLFF. Here the CDR3 DNA reads TGTGCCAGCAGTTATTTGGGCGGCGGGAATGAAAAACTGTTTTTT.